Below, 27 T cell receptor beta chains from the same sample are listed, as sequenced in a study of Ad26.COV2.S vaccination and SARS-CoV-2 variants. Treatment in this sample: roughly 18 received Ad26.COV2.S at low or high dose, single or two shots; 5 received placebo; per-sample allocation not given. Following the first vaccine or placebo injection, samples were taken on day 63. Sequenced by immunoSEQ multiplex PCR; TCRdb stores in-frame clones only, minus some. The sample lists more than 300,000 clones; about 88% were seen once. The sample here was peripheral blood, taken in a trial of Ad26.COV2.S vaccine versus placebo. These receptors came from a person between 18 and 65 years old who received the Ad26.COV2.S COVID-19 vaccine or a placebo.

V is TRBV12-5 and J is TRBJ1-1, with D possibly being TRBD1 (5 bases). V dropped 4 bases and J dropped 5 bases, with 11 bases sitting between them. The CDR3 totals 13 residues. The germline V gene encodes CDR1 LGHNT and CDR2 FRNRAP. This chain's CDR3 is CASGSRGETEAFF. Written as DNA, the CDR3 is TGTGCTAGTGGTTCCCGGGGCGAGACTGAAGCTTTCTTT.

In its sample, this clone was seen once. J is TRBJ1-1 and V is TRBV4-3, with D tentatively TRBD1 (5 bases). CDR3 length: 15 residues. CDR1 LGHNA and CDR2 YSLEER come from the germline V gene. V lost 1 base and J 4 bases, leaving 13 bases between the germline ends. The CDR3 sequence is CASSQVWDGGTEAFF. As DNA, the CDR3 is TGCGCCAGCAGCCAAGTCTGGGACGGCGGCACTGAAGCTTTCTTT.

This clone showed up just once. The rearrangement joins TRBV30 to TRBJ1-6; 8 bases fit TRBD1. CDR3 length: 17 residues. V lost 2 bases and J lost 7; bases outside the gene matches: 13. Germline assignment: CDR1 GTSNPN and CDR2 SVGIG (reference sequence). This chain's CDR3 is CAWSPIGQGRRNSPLHF. Written as DNA, the CDR3 is TGTGCCTGGAGTCCGATAGGACAGGGACGCAGAAATTCACCCCTCCACTTT.

J is TRBJ1-3 and V is TRBV19; the D gene is possibly TRBD1 (5 bases). V lost 7 bases and J lost 2, with 15 bases in between. CDR1 and CDR2 from the germline V gene are LNHDA and SQIVND (reference sequence). CDR3 length: 15 residues. CDR3 loop: CASKVGGNAGNTIYF. CDR3 nucleotide sequence: TGTGCCAGTAAGGTTGGGGGTAACGCTGGAAACACCATATATTTT.

The V and J genes are TRBV18 and TRBJ2-1; TRBD1 aligns across 10 bases. Unmatched junction bases numbered 15, after V lost 6 bases and J lost 7 bases. Per germline, CDR1 KGHSH and CDR2 LQKENI. The CDR3 is 17 amino acids. CDR3 in DNA: TGTGCCAGCTCCGCGCCGATAGGGACAGGGGAAAAGAATGAGCAGTTCTTC. This sequence encodes CASSAPIGTGEKNEQFF. Based on the CDR3 plus reference TRBV18 and TRBJ2-1, the full variable domain is NAGVMQNPRHLVRRRGQEARLRCSPMKGHSHVYWYRQLPEEGLKFMVYLQKENIIDESGMPKERFSAEFPKEGPSILRIQQVVRGDSAAYFCASSAPIGTGEKNEQFFGPGTRLTVL.

The J gene is TRBJ2-3, the V gene TRBV27, with unresolved D. The V and J ends lost 0 bases and 2 bases respectively, with 6 bases between them. Looked up from germline, CDR1 is MNHEY and CDR2 is SMNVEV (reference sequence). The CDR3 sequence is 14 residues long. DNA of the CDR3: TGTGCCAGCAGTTTATCCCTGAACACAGATACGCAGTATTTT. The encoded protein is CASSLSLNTDTQYF.

The DNA of the CDR3 is TGTGCCAGCAGCCAAGTGGCGGACTCCTACGAGCAGTACTTC. As protein: CASSQVADSYEQYF. This rearrangement joins TRBV6-2 or TRBV6-3 to TRBJ2-7; no definite D call. V was clipped by 6 bases and J by 0 bases, with 12 bases between them. Germline V lookup: CDR1 MNHEY, CDR2 SVGEGT. The CDR3 consists of 14 residues.

The chain joins TRBV28 to TRBJ2-1; 10 nucleotides agree with TRBD1. CDR1 and CDR2 (germline): MDHEN, SYDVKM. This CDR3 is built from 18 residues. The trim removed 6 bases at V and 0 bases at J, leaving 11 bases unmatched. The CDR3 spells CASRGRQGAFRSYNEQFF. The CDR3 coding sequence is TGTGCCAGCAGGGGAAGACAGGGGGCGTTTCGCTCCTACAATGAGCAGTTCTTC.

This chain uses TRBV11-2 with TRBJ2-5; D may correspond to TRBD1 or TRBD2 (6 bases each). The length of the CDR3 is 14 residues. Trimming removed 1 base from V and 4 bases from J, with 10 bases in between. Germline V gene sequence: CDR1 SGHAT, CDR2 FQNNGV. The CDR3 sequence is CASSLVGGGETQYF. In DNA form, the CDR3 reads TGTGCCAGCAGCTTAGTGGGGGGCGGAGAGACCCAGTACTTC.

This chain joins TRBV18 and TRBJ2-3, with D perhaps TRBD1 or TRBD2 (5 bases each). There are 13 residues in the CDR3. V lost 2 bases and J lost 4, with 7 bases in between. Germline loops: CDR1 KGHSH, CDR2 LQKENI. The CDR3 DNA reads as TGTGCCAGCTCACCAGGGGGTGCAGATACGCAGTATTTT. It specifies CASSPGGADTQYF.

This chain links TRBV9 with TRBJ1-2; weak D call: TRBD1 (5 bases). V lost 0 bases and J 7 bases, leaving 13 bases between the germline ends. The CDR3 loop spans 14 amino acids. CDR1 and CDR2 (germline): SGDLS, YYNGEE. CDR3 nucleotide sequence: TGTGCCAGCAGCGTAGATCAGGGAACGCGTGGCTACACCTTC. It is translated as CASSVDQGTRGYTF.

This clone has only one observation. The chain recombines TRBV29-1 with TRBJ1-1, with D unresolved. The length of the CDR3 is 13 residues. Germline V CDR1 and CDR2: SQVTM, ANQGSEA. Trimming cost V 6 bases and J 3 bases, with 14 bases left between them. The CDR3 reads CSVRLGRDTEAFF. The CDR3, as DNA: TGCAGCGTCCGGTTGGGGAGAGACACTGAAGCTTTCTTT.

The genes are TRBV7-9 and TRBJ1-4; D is undetermined. The CDR3 consists of 15 residues. CDR1 and CDR2 from the germline V gene are SEHNR and FQNEAQ (reference sequence). V lost 1 base and J lost 3, with 9 bases in between. The CDR3 region is CASSLGAQSNEKLFF. In DNA form, the CDR3 reads TGTGCCAGCAGCTTAGGGGCACAGTCTAATGAAAAACTGTTTTTT.

The rearrangement links TRBV19 to TRBJ2-3, with TRBD1 matching 8 bases. The germline gives CDR1 LNHDA, CDR2 SQIVND (reference sequence). This CDR3 contains 15 residues. Trimming cost V 5 bases and J 3 bases; bases outside gene matches: 7. The chain's CDR3 is CASSAYRDRTDTQYF. CDR3 sequence (DNA): TGTGCCAGTAGTGCATACCGGGACAGGACAGATACGCAGTATTTT.

This clone is a singleton in its sample. This chain uses TRBV30 with TRBJ1-2; TRBD1 agrees at 10 bases. CDR3 length: 15 residues. In germline, CDR1 is GTSNPN, CDR2 SVGIG (reference sequence). J lost 2 bases, V lost 4 bases, and 7 bases had no gene match. The DNA for the CDR3 is TGTGCCTGGACGCCCGACAGGGGGCTGAACTATGGCTACACCTTC. Its protein product is CAWTPDRGLNYGYTF.

J is TRBJ1-4 and V is TRBV11-2; D unclear. Looked up from germline, CDR1 is SGHAT and CDR2 is FQNNGV. The germline V and J ends were trimmed by 4 bases and 5 bases, with 17 bases remaining between them. This CDR3 has 16 amino acids. This CDR3 is CASSSYIGTANEKLFF. The CDR3 nucleotides are TGTGCCAGCAGCTCCTATATTGGTACGGCAAATGAAAAACTGTTTTTT.

The chain uses TRBV7-2 and TRBJ2-7, with D perhaps TRBD1 (6 bases). Germline V gene sequence: CDR1 SGHTA, CDR2 FQGNSA. CDR3 length equals 15 residues. V lost 1 base and J lost 2, with 12 bases in between. The CDR3 sequence is CASSLGRGIAYEQYF. CDR3 sequence (DNA): TGTGCCAGCAGCTTAGGTAGGGGGATCGCCTACGAGCAGTACTTC.

This clone showed up just once. The chain employs TRBV4-1 and TRBJ1-5; TRBD1 matches at 8 bases. This CDR3 has 15 amino acids. The germline V gene has CDR1 MGHRA and CDR2 YSYEKL. V was pared by 0 bases and J by 7 bases, with 5 bases of the junction left unmatched. CDR3: CASSQEAGGWQPQHF. The CDR3 coding sequence is TGCGCCAGCAGCCAAGAGGCAGGGGGCTGGCAGCCCCAGCATTTT.

V usage is TRBV14 and J usage is TRBJ2-3; TRBD2 aligns across 8 bases. The CDR3 is made up of 18 amino acids. V was clipped by 5 bases and J by 1 base; unmatched bases: 14. CDR1 is SGHDN, CDR2 FVKESK, per germline. CDR3 protein: CASSSFSGSGSGTDTQYF. The CDR3 DNA reads as TGTGCCAGCAGCTCATTCAGCGGGAGCGGATCGGGCACAGATACGCAGTATTTT.

The genes are TRBV7-8 and TRBJ2-7; TRBD1 aligns across 7 bases. The trim removed 1 base at V and 0 bases at J, leaving 6 bases unmatched. The CDR3 is 16 amino acids. Germline assignment: CDR1 SGHVS and CDR2 FQNEAQ. The CDR3 bases are TGTGCCAGCAGCTTAGTACGGGACAGTAACTCCTACGAGCAGTACTTC. This sequence encodes CASSLVRDSNSYEQYF.

The chain links TRBV19 to TRBJ1-4; D gene ambiguous. Trimming cost V 6 bases and J 7 bases, with 6 bases left between them. CDR1 and CDR2 from the germline V gene are LNHDA and SQIVND (reference sequence). This CDR3 comprises 11 residues. The CDR3 region is CASRAPEKLFF. CDR3 in DNA: TGTGCCAGTAGAGCCCCTGAAAAACTGTTTTTT.

The chain has TRBV19 and TRBJ1-5, with D hard to call. There are 15 residues in the CDR3. In germline, CDR1 is LNHDA, CDR2 SQIVND (reference sequence). V shed 3 bases and J shed 2 bases, with 11 bases lying between them. CDR3 sequence (DNA): TGTGCCAGTAGTATGCGGGCAGGCGGCAATCAGCCCCAGCATTTT. Translation gives CASSMRAGGNQPQHF. The full variable domain, completed using reference TRBV19 and TRBJ1-5, is DGGITQSPKYLFRKEGQNVTLSCEQNLNHDAMYWYRQDPGQGLRLIYYSQIVNDFQKGDIAEGYSVSREKKESFPLTVTSAQKNPTAFYLCASSMRAGGNQPQHFGDGTRLSIL.

The chain uses TRBV11-3 and TRBJ1-3; possibly TRBD1 for D (6 bases). Trimming shortened V by 2 bases and J by 4 bases, and 15 bases separated the two germline ends. CDR3 length: 16 residues. The germline gives CDR1 SGHNT, CDR2 YENEEA. CDR3: CASSLRFGGRGNTIYF. As DNA, the CDR3 is TGTGCCAGCAGCTTACGTTTTGGGGGGCGAGGAAACACCATATATTTT.

The rearrangement links TRBV5-6 to TRBJ2-5; D perhaps matches TRBD1 (5 bases). Germline lookup yields CDR1 SGHDT and CDR2 YYEEEE. This CDR3 region has 13 residues. The V end was cut by 1 base, the J end by 3 bases, with 7 bases between. The CDR3 region has the DNA TGTGCCAGCAGCTTGCAAGGGGAAGAGACCCAGTACTTC. This sequence encodes CASSLQGEETQYF. The full variable domain, rest sourced from reference TRBV5-6 and TRBJ2-5, is DAGVTQSPTHLIKTRGQQVTLRCSPKSGHDTVSWYQQALGQGPQFIFQYYEEEERQRGNFPDRFSGHQFPNYSSELNVNALLLGDSALYLCASSLQGEETQYFGPGTRLLVL.

CDR3 coding DNA: TGTGCCAGCAGCTTAAGAACCGGGACTACCCACAATGAGCAGTTCTTC. Its protein is CASSLRTGTTHNEQFF. V usage is TRBV5-6 and J usage is TRBJ2-1; TRBD2 aligns across 7 bases. Germline V gives CDR1 SGHDT, CDR2 YYEEEE. The V segment lost 2 bases and the J segment 5 bases; nucleotides outside the gene matches: 10. The CDR3 loop spans 16 amino acids.

The genes are TRBV28 and TRBJ1-3; the D gene is possibly TRBD1 (5 bases). V lost 1 base to trimming and J lost 0 bases, with 7 bases between them. Germline-derived CDR1 and CDR2 are MDHEN and SYDVKM. The CDR3 totals 15 residues. CDR3 nucleotide sequence: TGTGCCAGCAGTTTATACAGGACCTCTGGAAACACCATATATTTT. As protein: CASSLYRTSGNTIYF.

V and J are TRBV5-6 and TRBJ2-7, with D perhaps matching TRBD1 (5 bases). The CDR3 extends over 14 amino acids. Looked up from germline, CDR1 is SGHDT and CDR2 is YYEEEE. Trimming pared 6 bases from V and 0 bases from J, leaving 13 bases between. CDR3 bases: TGTGCCAGCACCCTAGGGGCCCTCTCCTACGAGCAGTACTTC. It translates to CASTLGALSYEQYF.